This T cell receptor (delta chain) comes out of a study of Vδ1+ human thymocytes. Overall study findings and caveats: Highly polyclonal TRG and TRD repertoires with Gaussian CDR3 length distributions appeared in thymus.

Comment on this clone: The antigen remains undetermined.

The germline gives CDR1 TSWWSYY, CDR2 QGS. This CDR3 is built from 22 residues. The V gene lost 3 bases and the J gene lost 0 bases, with 32 bases spanning the gap. Thymocytes were sorted as CD3+ TCRVdelta1+ TCRVdelta2- after alphabeta T cell depletion. Sequences come from RNA converted to cDNA by reverse transcription. CDR3 amplicons came from multiplex PCR with pooled V-gene forward and constant-region reverse primers. TCRdb re-called the multiplex PCR reads with CATT. This repertoire shows about 58,000 delta-chain clones, roughly 16% found once; its top ten account for 0.39%. The chain carries TRDV1 and TRDJ1; D perhaps matches TRDD2 (5 bases). This TCR derives from a girl under three years old who had congenital heart surgery. The specimen sequenced was Vdelta1+ gamma-delta thymocytes from the thymus. Subset denoted: FACS-sorted CD3+ TCRalphabeta- TCRVdelta1+ TCRVdelta2- thymocytes. The CDR3 coding sequence is TGTGCTCTTGGGGACAACCACAAGGCCCTACTTCTTCCCCCCCAACACACCGATAAACTCATCTTT. It yields the protein CALGDNHKALLLPPQHTDKLIF.